These T cell receptor beta chains were read from a single sample in a study of early stage breast cancer tumors. Libraries were prepared by immunoSEQ multiplex PCR; TCRdb keeps only in-frame clonotypes and omits some of them. The data contain about 46,000 clones, about 77% of them singletons. Sequencing used blood. The receptor source for this set is a person in their 40s with breast cancer. CDR3s include the opening cysteine and the closing phenylalanine or tryptophan. A D gene is named only where the DNA matches it firmly. Clone size is stated in some rows and not others, as once, few, many or a class when expanded.

TRBD2	TRBV27	TRBJ2-1	NA	TGTGCCAGCAGTTTAAGCGGGAGGTCCTACAATGAGCAGTTCTTC	CASSLSGRSYNEQFF
NA	TRBV30	TRBJ2-1	NA	TGTGCCTGTGGGCTGCTGGGTGATGAGCAGTTCTTC	CACGLLGDEQFF
TRBD2	TRBV4-1	TRBJ2-3	NA	TGCGCCAGCAGCCGCCTTGGGACTAGCGGCAACACAGATACGCAGTATTTT	CASSRLGTSGNTDTQYF
NA	TRBV28	TRBJ2-1	NA	TGTGCCAGCAGCCCCCTAGGGGGAGGGCCAGTGGGCAATGAGCAGTTCTTC	CASSPLGGGPVGNEQFF
NA	TRBV2	TRBJ1-2	NA	TGTGCCAGTCGGGAAGGAAACTATGGCTACACCTTC	CASREGNYGYTF
NA	TRBV13	TRBJ2-5	NA	TGTGCCAGCAGCCTAGGGGGGTCGGCCGAGACCCAGTACTTC	CASSLGGSAETQYF
NA	TRBV18	TRBJ2-7	NA	TGTGCCAGCTTCCTTATGGGACTCGACCTTTACGAGCAGTACTTC	CASFLMGLDLYEQYF
TRBD1	TRBV2	TRBJ1-1	NA	TGTGCCAGCAGTGAAGATCGACAGGGAGACACTGAAGCTTTCTTT	CASSEDRQGDTEAFF
TRBD2	TRBV9	TRBJ2-7	few	TGTGCCAGCAGCGTGGTTGAGGGCGGGAGCATCTACGAGCAGTACTTC	CASSVVEGGSIYEQYF
TRBD1	TRBV6-1	TRBJ2-7	NA	TGTGCCAGCAGTGCAAACCGGGACAGGGCATGGTACGAGCAGTACTTC	CASSANRDRAWYEQYF
TRBD1	TRBV11-3	TRBJ2-3	NA	TGTGCCAGCAGCCCCCATTTACAGGGGACGCAGTATTTT	CASSPHLQGTQYF
NA	TRBV19	TRBJ2-2	NA	TGTGCCAGTAGTATCGTCCGGACCGGGGAGCTGTTTTTT	CASSIVRTGELFF
NA	TRBV11-3	TRBJ2-5	once	TGTGCCAGCAGCCAAACTAGTGGGTGGCAAGAGACCCAGTACTTC	CASSQTSGWQETQYF
NA	TRBV7-2	TRBJ2-1	NA	TGTGCCAGCAGGCGGGAAGGGTCCTACAATGAGCAGTTCTTC	CASRREGSYNEQFF
TRBD1	TRBV5-4	TRBJ2-5	NA	TGTGCCAGCAGCTCGCGGACAGGGCTGGAGACCCAGTACTTC	CASSSRTGLETQYF
NA	TRBV15	TRBJ1-1	NA	TGTGCCACCAGCCGAATACAATATACAGAACCCACTGAAGCTTTCTTT	CATSRIQYTEPTEAFF
NA	TRBV9	TRBJ1-1	few	TGTGCCAGCAGCGACAACAGGGCTACTGAAGCTTTCTTT	CASSDNRATEAFF
TRBD1	TRBV5-6	TRBJ2-1	NA	TGTGCCAGCAGCACCGACAGGGGGCGGGGTGAGCAGTTCTTC	CASSTDRGRGEQFF
NA	TRBV11-3	TRBJ1-4	NA	TGTGCCAGCAGCTTAGGTGGAAAACTGTTTTTT	CASSLGGKLFF
TRBD2	TRBV6-6	TRBJ2-5	NA	TGTGCCAGCAGGGGGGGAGCGGGAGGGAGTGAGACCCAGTACTTC	CASRGGAGGSETQYF
NA	TRBV10-3	TRBJ2-1	NA	TGTGCCATCATGGCGGACTCCTACAATGAGCAGTTCTTC	CAIMADSYNEQFF
NA	TRBV30	TRBJ2-1	NA	TGTGCCTGGAGTAGCGGACGGTTCTACAATGAGCAGTTCTTC	CAWSSGRFYNEQFF
NA	TRBV5-1	TRBJ1-5	NA	TGCGCCAGCAGTCTGGACGGCGGTCTCAATCAGCCCCAGCATTTT	CASSLDGGLNQPQHF
TRBD1	TRBV4-1	TRBJ2-7	NA	TGCGCCAGCAGCCAGGCCGGGACAGGGGGATACGAGCAGTACTTC	CASSQAGTGGYEQYF
NA	TRBV6-1	TRBJ2-6	NA	TGTGCCAGCACCCCCCCGCGTCTTGGGGCCAACGTCCTGACTTTC	CASTPPRLGANVLTF
NA	TRBV9	TRBJ2-2	NA	TGTGCCAGCAGCGCCCGCTCCAACGGGGAGCTGTTTTTT	CASSARSNGELFF
TRBD1	TRBV7-9	TRBJ1-1	NA	TGTGCCAGCAGATTGATACAGGGGAATGAAGCTTTCTTT	CASRLIQGNEAFF
TRBD1	TRBV5-4	TRBJ1-2	few	TGTGCCAGCAGCTTTCGAGGGACAGTTTCCTCCACCTTC	CASSFRGTVSSTF
TRBD2	TRBV7-9	TRBJ2-7	NA	TGTGCCAGCAGCTTAGCGGTTCGAGCGGGGGGGTCCTACGAGCAGTACTTC	CASSLAVRAGGSYEQYF
NA	TRBV6-5	TRBJ2-7	NA	TGTGCCAGCAGTTACCAGGGGTCCTACGAGCAGTACTTC	CASSYQGSYEQYF
TRBD1	TRBV2	TRBJ2-2	NA	TGTGCCAGCATTCTCGCGACAGGGGCCACCGGGGAGCTGTTTTTT	CASILATGATGELFF
NA	TRBV27	TRBJ1-1	NA	TGTGCCAGCAGGCCCGAAACAGGGTACACTGAAGCTTTCTTT	CASRPETGYTEAFF
TRBD1	TRBV7-8	TRBJ2-7	once	TGTGCCAGCAGCTTAGGGGACAGGGGGCGGTCCTACGAGCAGTACTTC	CASSLGDRGRSYEQYF
NA	TRBV9	TRBJ1-2	NA	TGTGCCAGCAGCCCTGGTGGGGGCGCTAGCTATGGCTACACCTTC	CASSPGGGASYGYTF
NA	TRBV19	TRBJ2-2	NA	TGTGCCAGTACCAAGGGGGCTAGCGGGCTCACCGGGGAGCTGTTTTTT	CASTKGASGLTGELFF
NA	TRBV9	TRBJ2-5	NA	TGTGCCAGCAGCGGGGTGCAAGAGACCCAGTACTTC	CASSGVQETQYF
TRBD1	TRBV4-1	TRBJ2-1	NA	TGCGCCAGCAGCCTCCTGATGGGACAGCGGACGAACAATGAGCAGTTCTTC	CASSLLMGQRTNNEQFF
NA	TRBV19	TRBJ2-7	NA	TGTGCCAGTAGTATAAGAGGGGGTTACGAGCAGTACTTC	CASSIRGGYEQYF
NA	TRBV6-6	TRBJ1-1	NA	TGTGCCAGCAGTACGGCTAGGAACACTGAAGCTTTCTTT	CASSTARNTEAFF
NA	TRBV10-3	TRBJ1-4	NA	TGTGCCATCAGTGAGTCAGGAAATGAAAAACTGTTTTTT	CAISESGNEKLFF
NA	TRBV11-2	TRBJ2-3	NA	TGTGCCAGCAGCCACACAGATACGCAGTATTTT	CASSHTDTQYF
NA	TRBV11-1	TRBJ1-1	NA	TGTGCCAGCAGCTTAGGATGGGGGCGGGAAACTGAAGCTTTCTTT	CASSLGWGRETEAFF
NA	TRBV11-2	TRBJ2-7	NA	TGTGCCAGCAGCTTAGACAGATTTTACGAGCAGTACTTC	CASSLDRFYEQYF
NA	TRBV5-6	TRBJ2-5	NA	TGTGCCAGCAGCCCTCAACGATCACCCCAAGAGACCCAGTACTTC	CASSPQRSPQETQYF
TRBD1	TRBV30	TRBJ1-3	NA	TGTGCCTGGAGGGGGACAGGGCTGAGCTCTGGAAACACCATATATTTT	CAWRGTGLSSGNTIYF
TRBD2	TRBV6-5	TRBJ2-5	NA	TGTGCCAGCGGTACTAGCGGGGGGGTGGAGACCCAGTACTTC	CASGTSGGVETQYF
NA	TRBV7-9	TRBJ2-5	NA	TGTGCCAGCAGCTCGGACTACCCCCTCCAAGAGACCCAGTACTTC	CASSSDYPLQETQYF
NA	TRBV9	TRBJ1-2	NA	TGTGCCAGCAGCGTGGTTGCAGGGAGCTACACCTTC	CASSVVAGSYTF
NA	TRBV4-1	TRBJ2-2	NA	TGCGCCAGCAGCCAAGGCGCCCAGTCGAACACCGGGGAGCTGTTTTTT	CASSQGAQSNTGELFF
TRBD2	TRBV5-4	TRBJ2-2	NA	TGTGCCAGCAGCCGAGCGGGAGGGGTGCCCGGGGAGCTGTTTTTT	CASSRAGGVPGELFF
TRBD1	TRBV19	TRBJ1-2	NA	TGTGCCAGTAGTACCGACAGGGGAGGCGGTGGCTACACCTTC	CASSTDRGGGGYTF
TRBD1	TRBV18	TRBJ2-7	NA	TGTGCCAGCTCACCACAGGGGGCTAGGTACGAGCAGTACTTC	CASSPQGARYEQYF
NA	TRBV6-1	TRBJ2-7	NA	TGTGCCAGCAGTGAATCGACAGATTACTACGAGCAGTACTTC	CASSESTDYYEQYF
TRBD1	TRBV5-8	TRBJ2-7	NA	TGTGCCAGCAGCTTTGGAGCCCGGACAGGGGGCAAGGGGCAGTACTTC	CASSFGARTGGKGQYF
NA	TRBV1	TRBJ2-3	once	TGCACCAGCAGCCAGAACCTAGGGTGGGGCCCAGATACGCAGTATTTT	CTSSQNLGWGPDTQYF
TRBD1	TRBV5-1	TRBJ1-4	NA	TGCGCCAGCAGCCTGACAGGGGTAGACGAAAAACTGTTTTTT	CASSLTGVDEKLFF
NA	TRBV7-2	TRBJ2-5	NA	TGTGCCAGCAGCTTCTTGACGACCCAGTACTTC	CASSFLTTQYF
NA	TRBV5-1	TRBJ2-3	NA	TGCGCCAGCAGCCAAGGACAAGGCACAGATACGCAGTATTTT	CASSQGQGTDTQYF